The 26 T cell receptor beta chains below were found in one sample sequenced in a study of blood T cell repertoires in COVID-19. Profiled with immunoSEQ multiplex PCR; TCRdb holds only in-frame clones, not every one. The table records some 250,000 clones, approximately 91% of them present only once. The sequencing input was PBMCs or T cells enriched from blood (not recorded which). These receptors all stem from a woman aged 40 to 50 with acute COVID-19.

The J gene is TRBJ1-6, the V gene TRBV28; TRBD1 agrees at 8 bases. The CDR3 length is 15 residues. Losses at the gene ends were 6 bases for V and 7 bases for J; bases not matched to a gene: 8. Germline CDR1 reads MDHEN; CDR2 reads SYDVKM. In DNA, the CDR3 is TGTGCCAGCAGGTCAGGGGGCCCGGGAAATTCACCCCTCCACTTT. Protein sequence: CASRSGGPGNSPLHF.

This chain links TRBV9 with TRBJ2-2; 11 nucleotides agree with TRBD2. V shed 3 bases and J 7 bases; nucleotides not matched to a gene: 8. The V gene's germline CDR1 is SGDLS and CDR2 YYNGEE. There are 16 residues in the CDR3. The CDR3 here is CASSGLAGWGSGELFF. CDR3 sequence (DNA): TGTGCCAGCAGCGGACTAGCGGGATGGGGTAGCGGGGAGCTGTTTTTT.

This chain links TRBV14 with TRBJ2-1, with a tentative D call TRBD1 (5 bases). V was shortened by 4 bases and J by 2 bases, with 12 bases between the two germline ends. Germline V gene data show CDR1 as SGHDN and CDR2 as FVKESK. The CDR3 runs 15 residues. The CDR3 region is CASSRARGPYNEQFF. In nucleotides, the CDR3 is TGTGCCAGCAGCCGCGCTAGGGGTCCCTACAATGAGCAGTTCTTC.

The V and J genes are TRBV10-1 and TRBJ1-2; no clear D gene. This CDR3 spans 16 amino acids. The germline CDR1 and CDR2 sequences are WNHNN and SYGVQD (reference sequence). V lost 6 bases and J 4 bases, leaving 21 bases between the germline ends. The DNA of the CDR3 is TGCGCCAGCAGCCTACTCGAAGGAGGTTCTCCCTATGGCTACACCTTC. Translated, it gives CASSLLEGGSPYGYTF.

The chain uses TRBV11-2 and TRBJ1-1; D is ambiguous. The germline V gene encodes CDR1 SGHAT and CDR2 FQNNGV. With 3 bases removed from V and 8 bases from J, the gap between germline ends came to 10 bases. The CDR3 runs 12 residues. CDR3 bases: TGTGCCAGCAGCTTTAGTGAAAGCGAAGCTTTCTTT. It yields the protein CASSFSESEAFF.

V gene TRBV28 combines with J gene TRBJ1-3; 9 bases line up with TRBD1. This CDR3 has 16 residues. From germline, CDR1 is MDHEN and CDR2 SYDVKM. The junction had 4 bases not matched to a gene; V was cut back by 3 bases and J by 1 base. The CDR3 coding sequence is TGTGCCAGCAGTTTTAGGGACAGGGTTTCTGGAAACACCATATATTTT. Encoded protein: CASSFRDRVSGNTIYF.

This clone has a single count. Other DNA variants within this sample encode the same CDR3. The chain has TRBV18 and TRBJ1-2; the match to TRBD1 covers 12 bases. Trimming took 0 bases from V and 5 from J; bases not matched to a gene: 1. In germline, CDR1 is KGHSH, CDR2 LQKENI. This CDR3 contains 15 residues. The CDR3 nucleotides are TGTGCCAGCTCACCACCGGGACAGGGGGCTTATGGCTACACCTTC. This translates into CASSPPGQGAYGYTF.

The rearrangement uses TRBV7-8 and TRBJ1-2; weak D call: TRBD1 (5 bases). With 5 bases removed from V and 4 bases from J, the gap between germline ends came to 14 bases. Germline V lookup: CDR1 SGHVS, CDR2 FQNEAQ. This CDR3 is built from 14 residues. In nucleotides, the CDR3 is TGTGCCAGCAGCAAAGACAGAGAAGCCTATGGCTACACCTTC. This codes for CASSKDREAYGYTF.

This clone was observed once. The chain is built from TRBV5-1 and TRBJ2-7; 7 bases agree with TRBD1. CDR1 and CDR2 from the germline V gene are SGHRS and YFSETQ. The CDR3 has 12 residues. V was clipped by 5 bases and J by 6 bases; unmatched bases: 5. The CDR3 here is CASSNRGREQYF. The CDR3 bases are TGCGCCAGCAGTAATAGGGGGCGCGAGCAGTACTTC.

This rearrangement joins TRBV21-1 to TRBJ2-7; the table's D call, TRBD1, was not checked against the DNA. TRBV21-1 is designated a pseudogene. CDR3 length: 18 amino acids. The CDR3 sequence: CASSKEEGVGTQTYEQYF. In DNA form, the CDR3 reads TGTGCCAGCAGCAAAGAAGAGGGGGTGGGGACACAAACCTACGAGCAGTACTTC.

This sequence joins TRBV19 and TRBJ1-2; 10 nucleotides match TRBD1. J lost 0 bases, V lost 5 bases, and 3 bases had no gene match. Per germline, CDR1 LNHDA and CDR2 SQIVND (reference sequence). This CDR3 spans 15 amino acids. The CDR3 region is CASSFGTGANYGYTF. The CDR3, as DNA: TGTGCCAGTAGTTTTGGGACAGGGGCTAACTATGGCTACACCTTC. The entire variable domain, with the rest obtained from reference TRBV19 and TRBJ1-2, is as follows: DGGITQSPKYLFRKEGQNVTLSCEQNLNHDAMYWYRQDPGQGLRLIYYSQIVNDFQKGDIAEGYSVSREKKESFPLTVTSAQKNPTAFYLCASSFGTGANYGYTFGSGTRLTVV.

This chain uses TRBV24-1 with TRBJ1-5; the D gene is possibly TRBD1 (6 bases). Germline loops: CDR1 KGHDR, CDR2 SFDVKD. V lost 6 bases and J 8 bases, leaving 16 bases between the germline ends. The CDR3 loop spans 14 amino acids. CDR3 sequence: CATSTGRNGKPQHF. CDR3 in DNA: TGTGCCACCAGTACAGGGCGTAATGGGAAGCCCCAGCATTTT.

V is TRBV10-3 and J is TRBJ2-1; D is undetermined. The CDR3 runs 13 residues. V lost 6 bases and J lost 8, with 14 bases in between. In germline, CDR1 is ENHRY, CDR2 SYGVKD. CDR3 DNA: TGTGCCATCAGCTACACCGGGTCGGATGAGCAGTTCTTC. Translated, it gives CAISYTGSDEQFF.

The V call is TRBV12-3 or TRBV12-4, the J call TRBJ1-2; tentative D call: TRBD1 (5 bases). V was shortened by 8 bases and J by 2 bases, with 12 bases between the two germline ends. This CDR3 has 13 residues. This chain's CDR3 is CASYRAGNYGYTF. For the CDR3, the DNA is TGTGCCAGCTACCGGGCAGGGAACTATGGCTACACCTTC.

The chain has TRBV7-9 and TRBJ2-1, with a possible D match to TRBD1 (6 bases). Trimming took off 0 bases at V and 10 bases at J, with 16 bases between the two ends. From germline, CDR1 is SEHNR and CDR2 FQNEAQ (reference sequence). The CDR3 has 15 amino acids. CDR3 region: CASSLALGGTGEQFF. In DNA form, the CDR3 reads TGTGCCAGCAGCTTAGCGCTAGGGGGAACGGGCGAGCAGTTCTTC.

J is TRBJ1-2 and V is TRBV9, with 12 nucleotides matching TRBD1. Germline lookup yields CDR1 SGDLS and CDR2 YYNGEE. J lost 4 bases, V lost 3 bases, and 10 bases had no gene match. The CDR3 has 17 amino acids. Written as DNA, the CDR3 is TGTGCCAGCAGCGGACTCCTGGGACAGGGGGCCGCCTATGGCTACACCTTC. It specifies CASSGLLGQGAAYGYTF.

The chain combines TRBV28 with TRBJ2-1; maybe TRBD2 (6 bases). The length of the CDR3 is 16 residues. Per germline, CDR1 MDHEN and CDR2 SYDVKM. The germline V and J ends were trimmed by 0 bases and 3 bases, with 12 bases remaining between them. Here the CDR3 DNA reads TGTGCCAGCAGTTTATGGGGGACTCGGGGCTACAATGAGCAGTTCTTC. Translation: CASSLWGTRGYNEQFF.

CDR3: CASSPGRGRTEAFF. In nucleotides, the CDR3 is TGTGCCAGCAGTCCCGGGAGGGGGCGGACTGAAGCTTTCTTT. The chain couples TRBV6-5 to TRBJ1-1; 7 positions agree with TRBD1. Germline V gives CDR1 MNHEY, CDR2 SVGAGI. J gave up 5 bases and V 5 bases, and 8 bases lay outside the gene matches. This CDR3 has 14 residues.

This chain connects TRBV5-5 to TRBJ2-3; D is ambiguous. Trimming stripped 1 base from V and 0 bases from J, with 12 bases between. Germline CDR1 is SGHKS and CDR2 is YYEKEE (reference sequence). The CDR3 has 16 residues. CDR3 nucleotide sequence: TGTGCCAGCAGCTTGACTATAACAACTAGCACAGATACGCAGTATTTT. This gives the protein CASSLTITTSTDTQYF.

The V call is TRBV19, the J call TRBJ1-2, with 9 bases identical to TRBD1. Trimming at V came to 7 bases and at J to 5 bases, leaving 8 bases not matched to a gene. The CDR3 totals 14 residues. CDR1 is LNHDA and CDR2 is SQIVND in the germline V gene (reference sequence). Here the CDR3 DNA reads TGTGCCAGTATAGGGATCGACAGGGGGTATGGCTACACCTTC. As protein: CASIGIDRGYGYTF.

This chain uses TRBV2 with TRBJ1-5; tentative D call: TRBD1 (6 bases). Per germline, CDR1 SNHLY and CDR2 FYNNEI. V lost 2 bases and J 0 bases, leaving 8 bases between the germline ends. The CDR3 runs to 15 residues. CDR3 region: CASSEQGRSNQPQHF. In nucleotides, the CDR3 is TGTGCCAGCAGTGAACAGGGGCGTAGCAATCAGCCCCAGCATTTT.

The CDR3 sequence is CASIKLQGANTEAFF. As DNA, the CDR3 is TGTGCCAGCATCAAACTTCAGGGGGCGAACACTGAAGCTTTCTTT. V is TRBV7-9 and J is TRBJ1-1, with 8 positions matching TRBD1. The trim removed 7 bases at V and 1 base at J, leaving 8 bases unmatched. This CDR3 is 15 amino acids long. CDR1 and CDR2 from the germline V gene are SEHNR and FQNEAQ (reference sequence).

This chain connects TRBV15 to TRBJ2-1; 7 bases fit TRBD1. CDR3 length: 17 residues. Per the germline V gene, CDR1 is LNHNV and CDR2 is YYDKDF (reference sequence). V shed 6 bases, J shed 2 bases, and the junction held 13 bases outside the gene matches. The CDR3 reads CATRRQGLKITYNEQFF. The DNA for the CDR3 is TGTGCCACCAGGAGACAGGGCCTGAAAATAACCTACAATGAGCAGTTCTTC.

The chain couples TRBV11-2 to TRBJ1-6; D might be TRBD1 (6 bases). The CDR3 has 15 amino acids. V was cut by 2 bases and J by 5 bases, with 10 bases left in between. Germline V CDR1 and CDR2: SGHAT, FQNNGV. As DNA, the CDR3 is TGTGCCAGCAGCTTAACGGGACAACATAATTCACCCCTCCACTTT. Its protein is CASSLTGQHNSPLHF.

This chain links TRBV4-2 with TRBJ2-5; 7 nucleotides line up with TRBD2. V gave up 4 bases and J gave up 1 base; unmatched junction bases: 12. Per germline, CDR1 LGHNA and CDR2 YNFKEQ. The CDR3 is 17 amino acids. This CDR3 is CASSPLSASGPQETQYF. CDR3 sequence (DNA): TGTGCCAGCAGCCCCTTGTCGGCTAGCGGCCCCCAAGAGACCCAGTACTTC.

This chain connects TRBV29-1 to TRBJ1-1; D is ambiguous. The V gene's germline CDR1 is SQVTM and CDR2 ANQGSEA. Trimming pared 6 bases from V and 2 bases from J, leaving 13 bases between. This CDR3 contains 13 residues. The CDR3 reads CSVGGSVNTEAFF. CDR3 nucleotide sequence: TGCAGCGTAGGAGGATCAGTTAACACTGAAGCTTTCTTT.